A single sample gave rise to the 13 T cell receptor beta chains below, sequenced in a study of T cells after yellow fever vaccination. TCRdb independently ran MiXCR on the 5' RACE reads; one entry per CDR3 protein. Here the sample spans a few hundred thousand distinct CDR3 sequences, roughly 17% being singletons. The sample in question was PBMCs, obtained less than 6 days after the first yellow fever vaccination. These receptors all stem from a man between 18 and 35 years old who received the YFV17D yellow fever vaccine.

V usage is TRBV4-1 and J usage is TRBJ1-1; the D gene is possibly TRBD1 (5 bases). The germline V and J ends were trimmed by 4 bases and 6 bases, with 15 bases remaining between them. The CDR3 is 14 residues long. Per the germline V gene, CDR1 is MGHRA and CDR2 is YSYEKL. Written as DNA, the CDR3 is TGCGCCAGCAGCCTCTCAAGGGGAGTCCCTGAAGCTTTCTTT. This translates into CASSLSRGVPEAFF.

V is TRBV12-3 or TRBV12-4 and J is TRBJ1-1, with 7 bases aligning to TRBD1. Germline trimming cut 5 bases from V and 5 bases from J; bases unmatched to any gene: 11. This CDR3 spans 15 amino acids. The DNA of the CDR3 is TGTGCCAGCAGTGGGGACAGCTATAGAACAACTGAAGCTTTCTTT. Amino acid sequence: CASSGDSYRTTEAFF.

This clonotype was seen a handful of times. This chain links TRBV6-2 or TRBV6-3 with TRBJ2-3, with 12 bases identical to TRBD2. CDR1 is MNHEY and CDR2 is SVGEGT in the germline V gene. This CDR3 comprises 14 residues. V shed 6 bases and J 4 bases; nucleotides not matched to a gene: 2. CDR3 in DNA: TGTGCCAGCAGGCTAGCGGGGGGGGCAGATACGCAGTATTTT. This encodes CASRLAGGADTQYF.

This clonotype was detected ten times or more. CDR3 DNA sequence: TGTGCCAGCAGCTTCCGGGACGGTAATGAAAAACTGTTTTTT. Its protein is CASSFRDGNEKLFF. The chain uses TRBV9 and TRBJ1-4; D might be TRBD1 (5 bases). CDR1 is SGDLS and CDR2 is YYNGEE in the germline V gene. The CDR3 has 14 residues. V was cut by 4 bases and J by 4 bases, with 11 bases left in between.

CDR3 nucleotides: TGCAGTGCAAGCAGGGGGGGAATAAACACCGGGGAGCTGTTTTTT. Translation: CSASRGGINTGELFF. V is TRBV20-1 and J is TRBJ2-2; either TRBD1 or TRBD2 may fit D (7 bases each). CDR1 and CDR2 (germline): DFQATT, SNEGSKA (reference sequence). V lost 6 bases and J 2 bases, leaving 16 bases between the germline ends. The CDR3 totals 15 residues.

This clonotype has more than one count but fewer than ten. This rearrangement joins TRBV28 to TRBJ2-7; possibly TRBD1 for D (6 bases). CDR1 is MDHEN and CDR2 is SYDVKM in the germline V gene. Trimming removed 5 bases at V and 9 bases at J, with 14 bases between. The CDR3 is made up of 12 amino acids. CDR3 DNA: TGTGCCAGCAGTCCGCCCAGGGGCTGGCAGTACGTC. It encodes CASSPPRGWQYV.

The V and J genes are TRBV6-6 and TRBJ2-7; perhaps D is TRBD1 or TRBD2 (5 bases each). The CDR3 sequence is 13 residues long. The V end was cut by 7 bases, the J end by 12 bases, with 22 bases between. CDR1 is MNHNY and CDR2 is SVGAGI in the germline V gene (reference sequence). As DNA, the CDR3 is TGTGCCAGCACGGGGACCGCTATCGACCGAACGTACGTC. Translating it yields CASTGTAIDRTYV.

This clonotype was observed a handful of times. V and J are TRBV2 and TRBJ2-5; 14 positions match TRBD2. The CDR3 runs 19 residues. Trimming took 3 bases from V and 2 from J; bases not matched to a gene: 11. Germline V CDR1 and CDR2: SNHLY, FYNNEI. The CDR3 is CASSEFGLAGGTFQETQYF. DNA for the CDR3: TGTGCCAGCAGTGAGTTTGGACTAGCGGGGGGCACATTTCAAGAGACCCAGTACTTC.

This clonotype has just a few counts. The chain uses TRBV6-2 or TRBV6-3 and TRBJ1-5, with D possibly matching TRBD1 (6 bases). V was clipped by 6 bases and J by 4 bases, with 13 bases between them. Germline V gene sequence: CDR1 MNHEY, CDR2 SVGEGT. The CDR3 consists of 14 residues. The CDR3 reads CASSNRVSNQPQHF. The CDR3 DNA reads TGTGCCAGCAGCAACAGGGTCAGTAATCAGCCCCAGCATTTT.

This clonotype occurred a few times. J is TRBJ1-1 and V is TRBV7-9; D not resolved. Germline CDR1 and CDR2: SEHNR and FQNEAQ (reference sequence). The CDR3 runs to 13 residues. V shed 1 base and J shed 10 bases, with 13 bases lying between them. The CDR3 protein is CASSLVESGPAFF. The CDR3 DNA sequence: TGTGCCAGCAGCTTAGTCGAATCCGGGCCAGCTTTCTTT.

This chain joins TRBV6-2 or TRBV6-3 and TRBJ2-5, with 8 bases matching TRBD2. V was clipped by 8 bases and J by 7 bases; unmatched bases: 15. The CDR3 sequence is 15 residues long. Germline V lookup: CDR1 MNHEY, CDR2 SVGEGT. CDR3 nucleotide sequence: TGTGCCAGCGCCGACGGACTAGCCTTACCGGGGACCCAGTACTTC. Amino acid sequence: CASADGLALPGTQYF.

This clonotype was detected ten times or more. One end of the junction fails to match germline, which may point to a read error. J is TRBJ2-1 and V is TRBV4-1; the D is unclear. Per germline, CDR1 MGHRA and CDR2 YSYEKL. The CDR3 has 11 amino acids. The CDR3: CASSSHNEQFF. CDR3 nucleotides: TGCGCCAGCAGCTCCCACAATGAGCAGTTCTTC.

CDR3 in amino acids: CASTLRTDTQYF. The CDR3 DNA reads TGTGCCAGCACGCTGAGAACAGATACGCAGTATTTT. The chain combines TRBV7-3 with TRBJ2-3; D gene uncertain. This CDR3 has 12 amino acids. CDR1 SGHTA and CDR2 FQGTGA come from the germline V gene. V lost 7 bases and J 3 bases, leaving 8 bases between the germline ends.